This T cell receptor beta chain appears in the sequencing data of a study of T cells in Graves' hyperthyroidism and ophthalmopathy. Germline values: CDR1 MGHRA, CDR2 YSYEKL. Trimming shortened V by 1 base and J by 0 bases, and 11 bases separated the two germline ends. This CDR3 contains 16 residues. Amplification yielded TCR beta CDR3 regions, with RNA transcripts as the source. First-round RT-PCR targeting the TCR CDR3 was performed with the HTBI primer set. TCRdb itself ran the multiplex PCR reads through MiXCR, one entry per CDR3 protein. The table has 300,000 to 450,000 distinct CDR3 sequences, about 25% seen once. This clonotype showed up just a few times.

The source is a man aged 45-65 years with Graves' hyperthyroidism. The chain links TRBV4-1 to TRBJ2-3; the D gene is possibly TRBD2 (7 bases). Sequencing input: blood. This CDR3 is CASSQGGGASTDTQYF. The CDR3 DNA follows: TGCGCCAGCAGCCAAGGCGGGGGCGCGAGCACAGATACGCAGTATTTT.